The clone carrying this T cell receptor (beta chain) came up many times. The sample comes from a study of spatial heterogeneity in lung cancer. Sample time point: sample taken at primary tumor resection. TCRdb processed the 5' RACE reads anew with MiXCR; each CDR3 protein has one entry. The table lists approximately 66,000 distinct CDR3 sequences, about 6.3% of them singletons. This specimen consisted of PBMCs, obtained at surgery. The clonotype originates from a female donor with early-stage non-small cell lung cancer.

In DNA, the CDR3 is TGTGCCAGCAGCTTTGGCCTGGTGGGTCAGCCCCAGCATTTT. Translation gives CASSFGLVGQPQHF. The chain joins TRBV7-2 to TRBJ1-5; the D is unclear. Between the trimmed V and J ends, which lost 3 bases and 6 bases, there was a span of 12 bases. Per the germline V gene, CDR1 is SGHTA and CDR2 is FQGNSA. This CDR3 comprises 14 residues.